The clone carrying this T cell receptor beta chain was observed at least ten times. Its cognate antigen is unknown. Germline lookup yields CDR1 SGHTA and CDR2 FQGNSA. The CDR3 has 15 amino acids. Trimming took off 4 bases at V and 7 bases at J, with 14 bases between the two ends. This entry comes from a study of T cell repertoires in cytomegalovirus infection. On the study more broadly: TCR beta signatures that were public indicated CMV infection and matching HLA type. Study-wide points: The ex vivo response was dominated by HLA-C-restricted CMV-specific TCR beta clonotypes. The cumulative frequency of public TCR beta families distinguished individuals who carried CMV together with the relevant HLA.

MiXCR, run by TCRdb on the reads, gives a single entry per CDR3 protein. Found here are some 320,000 distinct CDR3 sequences, 25% to 35% of them singletons; the top ten hold about 19%. The rearrangement links TRBV7-2 to TRBJ1-6; D remains ambiguous. This receptor was taken from a human donor in good health (CMV status not recorded). Some clones in this sample may be carry-over from other donors' samples. Specimen: cultured PBMCs, collected from culture after CMV antigen stimulation. CDR3 DNA sequence: TGTGCCAGCAGCTCGGACGGCAGACCAAATTCACCCCTCCACTTT. Its translation is CASSSDGRPNSPLHF.